This T cell receptor beta chain was found in a study of cytomegalovirus exposure and HLA in healthy donors (TCRdb year 2017). For the wider study: According to an earlier analysis of several hundred of the donors, 200 million or so T cells yielded 117 million unique TCR beta sequences and more than 250 Gb of sequence data. Every discovery cohort repertoire had been produced on one sequencing platform. The study aimed to test whether cataloging public T cell receptors could reveal signatures of past pathogen exposure. The number of typed donors differed by locus: about 629-630 for A, B, C, DRB1 and DQB1; approximately 520 for DQA1; approximately 600 for DPA1; and some 430 for DPB1. An early release covering approximately 600 HLA-typed donors comprised about 320 gigabases of sequencing data and around 80 million unique TCR sequences. In an earlier analysis of 587 of the donors, high-throughput TCR beta sequencing was used to judge whether each TCR beta V gene segment behaved as functional or pseudogenic. A later genetic analysis took genome-wide SNP genotypes for 398 of the 666 donors and used that subset as a discovery cohort. Class I and class II HLA loci were covered by the typing at four-digit resolution. A later analysis re-analyzed previously published TCR beta repertoires from 660 or so donors and added high-resolution HLA genotyping to study TCR occurrence patterns. In the later analysis, no new phenotypic data were used to find candidate immune exposures; instead, reliance was placed on TCR beta sequences and their occurrence across donors. Of the roughly 400 genotyped donors, approximately 80% fell in the genetic ancestry cluster associated with self-reported Caucasian donors. Among several hundred genotyped donors of the cohort, an average of roughly 230,000 unique TCR beta nucleotide sequences was sequenced per donor, of which 15% to 20% were non-productive. Using immunosequencing, the study profiled T cell repertoires from 500 to 800 subjects and related those repertoires to cytomegalovirus serostatus. A few DR-DQ haplotypes were treated as single units for association and clustering because of strong linkage in the cohort. To predict cytomegalovirus infection status, the study combined high-throughput TCR immunosequencing, statistical association of individual TCRs with disease status, and machine learning. In addition to the first cohort of 666 subjects, a separate validation cohort of under 150 different subjects was used. Donor age, sex, ethnicity and CMV serostatus were collected together with the repertoire data. What the study reported, not specific to this receptor: Compared with equally common non-associated chains, HLA-associated TCR beta chains in a later analysis were more clonally expanded and had lower generation probabilities. Several of the top co-occurrence clusters appeared to be linked to parvovirus B19, influenza, CMV and Epstein-Barr virus, according to a later analysis. Correlated functional status among segregating V segments might be attributable to linkage disequilibrium, but an unknown experimental factor could not be ruled out. Some IMGT-functional V segments, including TRBV6-2 and TRBV6-3, could not be told apart with the 87-base-pair reads, so those segments were excluded. A further reported finding was that TCR beta sequences accurately predicted the HLA-A and HLA-B alleles for most subjects in the first cohort. Because counts were too low, 15 to 20 rarely observed V segments, including chromosome 9 orphons, were excluded from the earlier analysis of 587 of the donors. Specific HLA alleles were associated with 15,000 to 20,000 TCR beta sequences at a false discovery rate of 0.05 in a later analysis. Cytomegalovirus status was reported to be diagnosed by the classifier with high specificity and sensitivity in both the original and validation cohorts. Because HLA typing was unavailable for some donors at each locus, only the typed subset was used in association tests. The cohort was sequenced for TCR beta chains only, and without alpha or paired-chain data the features that could be detected were limited. An association between a missense DCLRE1C variant and V-gene and J-gene trimming of TCR beta chains was found in a later genetic analysis and replicated in an independent cohort. In a later genetic analysis, fewer N-insertions in productive TCRs were reported among donors in an Asian-associated ancestry cluster than the roughly 700-donor mean. Most TCR sequences were observed very rarely across donors, whereas some public TCRs were present in many individuals. In the study, about 150 TCR beta chains were listed as associated with cytomegalovirus. The authors suggested that the approach could potentially be extended to other disease states and immunological phenotypes. Broadly in line with IMGT annotations, most TCR beta V segments showed up in productive rearrangements about 87% or about 30% of the time in an earlier analysis of 587 of the donors. The only immune exposure information available for the cohort was CMV serostatus. When HLA alleles, especially DR and DQ, strongly co-occurred, attributing TCR associations to individual alleles was difficult. The presence/absence analyses assumed that sequencing depth was roughly uniform across donors, and that assumption may not be true. The sequencing pipeline was judged likely to have produced a cluster of highly shared sequence variants as a technical artifact. A later analysis found that most CMV-associated TCR beta chains appeared HLA-restricted, with HLA associations seemingly driven largely by CMV exposure. In vitro tests confirmed that a few of the cytomegalovirus-associated TCR beta chains recognize cytomegalovirus antigens. A later analysis found that TCR association rates varied across HLA loci, with DRB1 alleles showing the most associated TCRs and HLA-C alleles the fewest.

Library preparation was by the immunoSEQ multiplex PCR assay. For the multiplex PCR, a mixture combining 60 forward primers for TCR Vbeta segments and 13 reverse primers for TCR Jbeta segments was used. The CDR3 region of rearranged TCR beta genes was amplified from genomic DNA with a multiplex PCR assay. On the Illumina HiSeq System, the amplified TCR beta libraries were sequenced as 87-base-pair reads. For the original study's pipeline: A later analysis counted about 82 million unique TCR beta chains across the roughly 700 repertoires, and about 10 million of these chains were shared by at least two donors. A nearest-neighbor algorithm error-corrected the raw reads and collapsed the reads into unique sequences, merging closely related sequences to remove PCR and sequencing errors. CDR3 sequences were aligned to IMGT reference sequences to assign V, D and J gene segments. For a sequence to be retained, a match of at least six nucleotides to both a V gene segment and a J gene segment was required. Rearrangements were classified as productive when the CDR3 lacked stop codons and remained in frame with V and J, and all other rearrangements were classified as non-productive. CDR3 was defined by IMGT convention, running from the second conserved V-encoded cysteine to the conserved J-encoded phenylalanine. The earlier analysis of about 530 of the donors excluded any sequence lacking an unambiguous match to a single V gene segment. An earlier analysis of around 600 of the donors classified V segments as functional when productive rearrangements were above 56.7% and as segregating when the standard deviation between donors was above 5%. A statistical classification framework was built to diagnose cytomegalovirus status from the catalog of TCR beta chain sequences. In a later analysis, TCR nucleotide sequences were compared against IMGT/GENE-DB human TR gene sequences so that V and J genes could be assigned. Using the TCRdist pipeline, a later analysis assigned CDR3 sequences along with most-parsimonious VDJ recombination scenarios. In a later analysis, every TCR beta chain was defined by the combination of its CDR3 amino acid sequence and its V-gene family, and reads without a unique V-gene family were dropped. To address suspected cross-contamination and a sequencing artifact, a later analysis removed roughly 580 highly shared, low-generation-probability nucleotide sequences. In a later analysis, a clonal expansion index was calculated for each public chain from normalized within-repertoire ranks of inferred template counts. In a later analysis, generation probabilities were computed with a VDJ recombination model fitted to out-of-frame rearrangements, and the resulting probabilities were checked against IGoR. A later analysis scored TCR-TCR, TCR-HLA and TCR-CMV co-occurrence with hypergeometric tests, applying a repertoire-size bias correction to TCR pairs. To estimate false discovery rates, a later analysis permuted the HLA or CMV assignments 20 times. In a later analysis, co-occurring TCRs were grouped using DBSCAN, and TCRdist sequence similarity was added for clustering within HLA-allele-positive subsets. Repertoires with fewer than 30,000 or more than 120,000 public chains, plus five repertoires with anomalous nucleotide sharing, were excluded from co-occurrence clustering. Drawn from immuneACCESS, this table holds only the in-frame rearrangements with V and J called that TCRdb kept. Clones are partly lost; checked studies trace under half to an unresolved V gene and leave the rest unexplained. From that table come the V and J calls and clone size; the DNA was used to work out D and trimming. The sample includes around 80,000 clones, with 60% to 85% observed a single time. The ten largest clones take up approximately 1.6% of the sample.

The cohort comprised around 690 healthy bone marrow donors. All cohort members were sampled while nominally healthy, although unrecorded immune exposures were likely present. The donor was CMV seronegative and was included in the group of about 400 seronegative cohort members. Every donor gave a peripheral blood sample, and the peripheral blood mononuclear cells from that sample were used for TCR beta sequencing. Genomic DNA was extracted from the blood cell samples with the Qiagen DNeasy Blood Extraction Kit. As concerns this clone: The antigen this receptor binds is unknown. No base quality information exists; no much larger clone differs at one position.

The junction carries 17 bases between V and J, which are trimmed by 4 bases and 2 bases respectively. Sequences MNHEY (CDR1) and SVGAGI (CDR2) are obtained from the germline V gene. Taken from cysteine to phenylalanine, the CDR3 has 16 residues. The sequence is cut down to CDR3 DNA, 48 bases in frame from base 1. Specimen: PBMCs. The TCR was taken from a man between 35 and 55 years old in good health and CMV-seronegative. The sequence is built from TRBV6-5 and TRBJ2-5; the D gene is perhaps TRBD2, on 7 matching bases. The DNA reads TGTGCCAGCAGTTTCCTGGGAGGGGGTAGTCAAGAGACCCAGTACTTC. This codes for CASSFLGGGSQETQYF.